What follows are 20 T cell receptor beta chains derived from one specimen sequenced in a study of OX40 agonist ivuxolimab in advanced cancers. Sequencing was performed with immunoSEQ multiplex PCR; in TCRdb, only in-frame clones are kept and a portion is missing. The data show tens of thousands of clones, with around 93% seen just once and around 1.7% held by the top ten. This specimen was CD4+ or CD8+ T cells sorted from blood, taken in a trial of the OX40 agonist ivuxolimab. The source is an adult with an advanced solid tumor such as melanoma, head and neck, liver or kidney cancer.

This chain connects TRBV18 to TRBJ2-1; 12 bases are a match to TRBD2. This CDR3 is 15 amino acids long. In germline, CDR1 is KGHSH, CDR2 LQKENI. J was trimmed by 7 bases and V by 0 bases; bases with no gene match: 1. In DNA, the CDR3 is TGTGCCAGCTCACCACCGACTAGCGGGGGTAATGAGCAGTTCTTC. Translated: CASSPPTSGGNEQFF. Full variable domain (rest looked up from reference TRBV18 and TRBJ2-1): NAGVMQNPRHLVRRRGQEARLRCSPMKGHSHVYWYRQLPEEGLKFMVYLQKENIIDESGMPKERFSAEFPKEGPSILRIQQVVRGDSAAYFCASSPPTSGGNEQFFGPGTRLTVL.

CDR3 sequence (DNA): TGCAGCGCCCAAGGGGGGACGGAGACCTACGAGCAGTACTTC. This translates into CSAQGGTETYEQYF. The V and J genes are TRBV29-1 and TRBJ2-7; D tentatively reads TRBD1 or TRBD2 (6 bases each). The V gene's germline CDR1 is SQVTM and CDR2 ANQGSEA. The CDR3 has 14 amino acids. V was cut by 7 bases and J by 2 bases, with 18 bases left in between.

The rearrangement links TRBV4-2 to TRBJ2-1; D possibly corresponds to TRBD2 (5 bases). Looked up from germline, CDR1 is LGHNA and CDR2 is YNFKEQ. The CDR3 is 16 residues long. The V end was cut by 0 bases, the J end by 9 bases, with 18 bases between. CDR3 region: CASSQDGWTLSGEQFF. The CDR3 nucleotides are TGTGCCAGCAGCCAAGATGGGTGGACTCTTAGTGGTGAGCAGTTCTTC.

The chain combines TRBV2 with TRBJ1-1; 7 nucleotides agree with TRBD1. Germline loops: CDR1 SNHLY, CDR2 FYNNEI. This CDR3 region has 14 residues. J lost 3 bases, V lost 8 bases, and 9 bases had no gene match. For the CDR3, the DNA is TGTGCCAGCGCTCTACAGGGGCCGTACACTGAAGCTTTCTTT. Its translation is CASALQGPYTEAFF.

The CDR3 region is CASSSRTRNTGELFF. As DNA, the CDR3 is TGTGCCAGCAGCTCCAGAACTAGGAACACCGGGGAGCTGTTTTTT. The genes are TRBV11-2 and TRBJ2-2, with a possible D match to TRBD2 (5 bases). Germline-derived CDR1 and CDR2 are SGHAT and FQNNGV. This CDR3 comprises 15 residues. Trimming left V 4 bases short and J 1 base short, with 10 bases between.

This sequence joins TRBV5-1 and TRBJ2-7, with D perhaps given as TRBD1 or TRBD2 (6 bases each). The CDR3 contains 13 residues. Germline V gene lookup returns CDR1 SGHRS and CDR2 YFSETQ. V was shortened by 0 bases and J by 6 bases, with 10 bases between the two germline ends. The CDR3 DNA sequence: TGCGCCAGCAGCTTGGCAGAGGGGGGCGAGCAGTACTTC. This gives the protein CASSLAEGGEQYF. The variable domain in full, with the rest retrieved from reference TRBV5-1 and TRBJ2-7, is KAGVTQTPRYLIKTRGQQVTLSCSPISGHRSVSWYQQTPGQGLQFLFEYFSETQRNKGNFPGRFSGRQFSNSRSEMNVSTLELGDSALYLCASSLAEGGEQYFGPGTRLTVT.

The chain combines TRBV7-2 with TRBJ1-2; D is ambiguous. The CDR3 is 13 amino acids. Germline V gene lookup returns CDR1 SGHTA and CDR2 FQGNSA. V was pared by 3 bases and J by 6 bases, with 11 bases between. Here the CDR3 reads CASSLLGGDGYTF. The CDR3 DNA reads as TGTGCCAGCAGCTTGCTTGGAGGAGATGGCTACACCTTC.

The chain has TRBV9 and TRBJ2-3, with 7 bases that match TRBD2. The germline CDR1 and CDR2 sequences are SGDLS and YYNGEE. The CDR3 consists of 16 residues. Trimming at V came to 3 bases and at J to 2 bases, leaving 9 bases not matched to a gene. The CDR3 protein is CASSDGSGYDTDTQYF. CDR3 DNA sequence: TGTGCCAGCAGCGATGGTAGCGGGTACGACACAGATACGCAGTATTTT.

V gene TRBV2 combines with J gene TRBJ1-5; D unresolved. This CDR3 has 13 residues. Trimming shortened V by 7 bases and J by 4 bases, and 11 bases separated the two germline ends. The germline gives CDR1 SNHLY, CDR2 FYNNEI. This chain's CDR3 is CASMPGPNQPQHF. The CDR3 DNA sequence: TGTGCCAGCATGCCAGGTCCGAATCAGCCCCAGCATTTT.

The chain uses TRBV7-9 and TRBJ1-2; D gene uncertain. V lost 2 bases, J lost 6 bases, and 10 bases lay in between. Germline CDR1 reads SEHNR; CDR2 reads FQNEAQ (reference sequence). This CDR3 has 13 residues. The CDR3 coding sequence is TGTGCCAGCAGCTTACAGTTTACTGATGGCTACACCTTC. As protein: CASSLQFTDGYTF. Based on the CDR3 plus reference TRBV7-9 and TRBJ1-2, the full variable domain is DTGVSQNPRHKITKRGQNVTFRCDPISEHNRLYWYRQTLGQGPEFLTYFQNEAQLEKSRLLSDRFSAERPKGSFSTLEIQRTEQGDSAMYLCASSLQFTDGYTFGSGTRLTVV.

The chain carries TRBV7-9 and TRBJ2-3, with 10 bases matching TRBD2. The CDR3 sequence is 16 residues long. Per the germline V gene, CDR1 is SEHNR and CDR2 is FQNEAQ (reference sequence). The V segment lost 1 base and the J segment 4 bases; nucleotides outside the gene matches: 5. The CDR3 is CASSLVLAGAADTQYF. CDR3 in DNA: TGTGCCAGCAGCTTAGTGCTAGCGGGGGCCGCAGATACGCAGTATTTT.

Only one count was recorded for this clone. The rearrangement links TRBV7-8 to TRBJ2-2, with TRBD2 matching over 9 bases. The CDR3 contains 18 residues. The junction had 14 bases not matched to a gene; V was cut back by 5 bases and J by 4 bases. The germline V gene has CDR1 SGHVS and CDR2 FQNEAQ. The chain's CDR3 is CASSEGHWAGGLTGELFF. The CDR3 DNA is TGTGCCAGCAGCGAAGGACATTGGGCGGGAGGGCTCACCGGGGAGCTGTTTTTT. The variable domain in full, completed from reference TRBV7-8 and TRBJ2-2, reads GAGVSQSPRYKVAKRGQDVALRCDPISGHVSLFWYQQALGQGPEFLTYFQNEAQLDKSGLPSDRFFAERPEGSVSTLKIQRTQQEDSAVYLCASSEGHWAGGLTGELFFGEGSRLTVL.

The CDR3: CASRAVSNYGYTF. In DNA form, the CDR3 reads TGTGCCAGCAGGGCAGTTTCAAACTATGGCTACACCTTC. J is TRBJ1-2 and V is TRBV5-6, with D unclear. Germline loops: CDR1 SGHDT, CDR2 YYEEEE. The CDR3 spans 13 residues. Trimming shortened V by 5 bases and J by 2 bases, and 10 bases separated the two germline ends.

The CDR3 region has the DNA TGCGCCAGCAGCTTGGTCCAGCGGGGCTACAATGAGCAGTTCTTC. This sequence encodes CASSLVQRGYNEQFF. The V call is TRBV5-1, the J call TRBJ2-1; TRBD2 matches 7 bases. There are 15 residues in the CDR3. CDR1 and CDR2 from the germline V gene are SGHRS and YFSETQ. Unmatched junction bases numbered 3, after V lost 0 bases and J lost 3 bases.

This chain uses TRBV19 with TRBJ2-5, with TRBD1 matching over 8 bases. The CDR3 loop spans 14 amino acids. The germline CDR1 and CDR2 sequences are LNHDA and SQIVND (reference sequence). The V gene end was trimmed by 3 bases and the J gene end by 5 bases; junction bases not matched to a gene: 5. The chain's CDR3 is CASSMGQVAETQYF. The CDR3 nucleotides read TGTGCCAGTAGTATGGGACAGGTCGCCGAGACCCAGTACTTC.

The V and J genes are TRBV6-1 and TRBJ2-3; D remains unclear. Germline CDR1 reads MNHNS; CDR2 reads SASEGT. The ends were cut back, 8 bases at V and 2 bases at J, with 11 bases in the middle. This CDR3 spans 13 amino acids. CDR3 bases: TGTGCCAGCGACAAATGGGACACAGATACGCAGTATTTT. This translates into CASDKWDTDTQYF.

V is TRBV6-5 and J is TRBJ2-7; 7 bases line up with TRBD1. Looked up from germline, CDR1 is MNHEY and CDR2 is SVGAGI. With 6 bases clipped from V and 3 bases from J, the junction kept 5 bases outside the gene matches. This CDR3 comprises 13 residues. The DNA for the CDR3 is TGTGCCAGCAGGAGGACAGGTCTCTACGAGCAGTACTTC. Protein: CASRRTGLYEQYF.

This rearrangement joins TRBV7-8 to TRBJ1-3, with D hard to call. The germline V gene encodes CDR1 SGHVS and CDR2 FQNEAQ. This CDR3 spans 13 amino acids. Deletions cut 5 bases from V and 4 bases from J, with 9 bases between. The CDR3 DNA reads TGTGCCAGCAGCCCCCTGAGAGGAAACACCATATATTTT. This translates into CASSPLRGNTIYF.

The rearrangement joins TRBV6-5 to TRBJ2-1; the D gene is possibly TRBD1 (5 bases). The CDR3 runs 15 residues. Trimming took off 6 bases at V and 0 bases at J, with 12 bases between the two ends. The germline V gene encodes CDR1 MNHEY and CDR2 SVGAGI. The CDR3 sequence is CASSRVDSSYNEQFF. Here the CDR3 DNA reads TGTGCCAGCAGCCGTGTTGACAGCTCCTACAATGAGCAGTTCTTC.

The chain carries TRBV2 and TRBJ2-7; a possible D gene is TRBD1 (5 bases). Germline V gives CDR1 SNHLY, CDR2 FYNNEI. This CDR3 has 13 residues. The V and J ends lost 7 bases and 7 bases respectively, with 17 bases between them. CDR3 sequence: CASKWTKDREQYF. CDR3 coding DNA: TGTGCCAGCAAATGGACAAAAGATAGGGAGCAGTACTTC.